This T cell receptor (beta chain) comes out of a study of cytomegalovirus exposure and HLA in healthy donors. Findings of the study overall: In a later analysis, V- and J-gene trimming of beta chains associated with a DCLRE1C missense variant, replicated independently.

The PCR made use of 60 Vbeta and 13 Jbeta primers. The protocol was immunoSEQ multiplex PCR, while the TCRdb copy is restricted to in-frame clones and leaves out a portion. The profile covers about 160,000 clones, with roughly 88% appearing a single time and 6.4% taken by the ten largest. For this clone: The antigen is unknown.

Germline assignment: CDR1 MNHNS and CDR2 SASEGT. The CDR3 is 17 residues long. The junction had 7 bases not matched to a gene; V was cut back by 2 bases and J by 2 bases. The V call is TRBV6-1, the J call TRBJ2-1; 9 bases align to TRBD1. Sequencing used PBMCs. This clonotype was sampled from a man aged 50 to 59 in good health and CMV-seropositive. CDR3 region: CASSEITGGAPYNEQFF. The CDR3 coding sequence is TGTGCCAGCAGTGAAATCACAGGGGGCGCCCCCTACAATGAGCAGTTCTTC.